Below, 30 T cell receptor beta chains from the same sample are listed, as sequenced in a study of OX40 agonist ivuxolimab in advanced cancers. TCRdb's copy holds only in-frame clones and misses some; the assay was immunoSEQ multiplex PCR. The table records tens of thousands of clones, more than 80% of them present only once. The input for sequencing was CD4+ or CD8+ T cells sorted from blood, taken in a trial of the OX40 agonist ivuxolimab. The receptors shown here come from an adult with an advanced solid tumor such as melanoma, head and neck, liver or kidney cancer.

The chain links TRBV7-8 to TRBJ2-6; TRBD1 matches 7 bases. J was trimmed by 0 bases and V by 4 bases; bases with no gene match: 9. Germline values: CDR1 SGHVS, CDR2 FQNEAQ. The CDR3 has 18 residues. This CDR3 is CASSYRPGQLSGANVLTF. The CDR3 DNA reads as TGTGCCAGCAGCTACCGCCCGGGACAGCTCTCTGGGGCCAACGTCCTGACTTTC. The full variable domain, with the rest looked up from reference TRBV7-8 and TRBJ2-6, is GAGVSQSPRYKVAKRGQDVALRCDPISGHVSLFWYQQALGQGPEFLTYFQNEAQLDKSGLPSDRFFAERPEGSVSTLKIQRTQQEDSAVYLCASSYRPGQLSGANVLTFGAGSRLTVL.

The chain employs TRBV11-3 and TRBJ2-1, with 10 bases aligning to TRBD1. Germline V gene sequence: CDR1 SGHNT, CDR2 YENEEA. The CDR3 totals 16 residues. V lost 0 bases, J lost 8 bases, and 7 bases stayed unmatched. The CDR3 DNA reads TGTGCCAGCAGCTTAGACCGGACAGGGGGTTCGGATGAGCAGTTCTTC. It encodes CASSLDRTGGSDEQFF. The whole variable domain, filled in from reference TRBV11-3 and TRBJ2-1, reads EAGVVQSPRYKIIEKKQPVAFWCNPISGHNTLYWYLQNLGQGPELLIRYENEEAVDDSQLPKDRFSAERLKGVDSTLKIQPAELGDSAVYLCASSLDRTGGSDEQFFGPGTRLTVL.

As concerns this clone: Germline and junction disagree at one end, which may indicate a read error. The chain joins TRBV5-4 to TRBJ1-5; 7 bases fit TRBD1. The CDR3 runs to 15 residues. CDR1 SGHNT and CDR2 YYREEE come from the germline V gene (reference sequence). The DNA of the CDR3 is TGCGCCAGCAGCCAAGACGAACAGGGGATCTGGCCCCAGCATTTT. Its translation: CASSQDEQGIWPQHF.

The chain links TRBV19 to TRBJ2-1; 10 bases are shared with TRBD2. Germline CDR1 LNHDA, CDR2 SQIVND (reference sequence). V trimming: 2 bases; J trimming: 7 bases; junction bases outside the gene matches: 2. This CDR3 is built from 14 residues. The CDR3 loop is CASSISGGANEQFF. Written as DNA, the CDR3 is TGTGCCAGTAGTATAAGCGGGGGGGCGAATGAGCAGTTCTTC.

Written as DNA, the CDR3 is TGTGCCAGCAGTGGGGGGAATGGCTACACCTTC. Protein sequence: CASSGGNGYTF. The chain couples TRBV27 to TRBJ1-2; tentative D call: TRBD1 (5 bases). From germline, CDR1 is MNHEY and CDR2 SMNVEV (reference sequence). The CDR3 runs to 11 residues. V was cut by 5 bases and J by 6 bases, with 7 bases left in between.

This chain connects TRBV7-6 to TRBJ2-2; D remains unclear. CDR1 and CDR2 from the germline V gene are SGHVS and FNYEAQ. The CDR3 length is 12 residues. V was clipped by 5 bases and J by 4 bases, with 5 bases between them. This CDR3 is CASSHITGELFF. For the CDR3, the DNA is TGTGCCAGCAGCCATATCACCGGGGAGCTGTTTTTT.

J is TRBJ2-3 and V is TRBV28; D perhaps matches TRBD1 (6 bases). The germline CDR1 and CDR2 sequences are MDHEN and SYDVKM. V lost 5 bases to trimming and J lost 0 bases, with 9 bases between them. The CDR3 contains 14 residues. The CDR3, as DNA: TGTGCCAGCAGTCCCACAGGGAGCACAGATACGCAGTATTTT. It codes for CASSPTGSTDTQYF.

As for this clone: The sample holds other DNA sequences that translate to the same CDR3. The rearrangement links TRBV30 to TRBJ2-1; D is unresolved. Germline V gene data show CDR1 as GTSNPN and CDR2 as SVGIG (reference sequence). This CDR3 comprises 12 residues. Trimming removed 0 bases at V and 7 bases at J, with 7 bases between. CDR3 amino acids: CAWSVLGNEQFF. CDR3 nucleotide sequence: TGTGCCTGGAGTGTATTGGGAAATGAGCAGTTCTTC.

This clone was detected only once. J is TRBJ2-1 and V is TRBV11-2, with D possibly being TRBD1 (6 bases). Germline CDR1 is SGHAT and CDR2 is FQNNGV. This CDR3 region has 16 residues. With 4 bases removed from V and 4 bases from J, the gap between germline ends came to 17 bases. The CDR3 sequence is CASSSTYVGTYNEQFF. In DNA, the CDR3 is TGTGCCAGCAGCTCGACGTATGTGGGGACATACAATGAGCAGTTCTTC. The whole variable domain, filled in from reference TRBV11-2 and TRBJ2-1, reads EAGVAQSPRYKIIEKRQSVAFWCNPISGHATLYWYQQILGQGPKLLIQFQNNGVVDDSQLPKDRFSAERLKGVDSTLKIQPAKLEDSAVYLCASSSTYVGTYNEQFFGPGTRLTVL.

This rearrangement joins TRBV4-1 to TRBJ2-1; D remains ambiguous. The V end was cut by 8 bases, the J end by 1 base, with 9 bases between. The CDR3 sequence is 13 residues long. Germline lookup yields CDR1 MGHRA and CDR2 YSYEKL. CDR3 residues: CASQPESYNEQFF. In DNA, the CDR3 is TGCGCCAGCCAGCCAGAGTCCTACAATGAGCAGTTCTTC.

The chain carries TRBV5-4 and TRBJ2-7; 10 bases agree with TRBD1. Germline V CDR1 and CDR2: SGHNT, YYREEE (reference sequence). This CDR3 has 13 amino acids. V shed 4 bases, J shed 4 bases, and the junction held 2 bases outside the gene matches. The CDR3 DNA sequence: TGTGCCAGCAGCCGGGACAGGGGTTACGAGCAGTACTTC. Translated, it gives CASSRDRGYEQYF.

The chain carries TRBV29-1 and TRBJ2-7; D is unclear. Germline V gives CDR1 SQVTM, CDR2 ANQGSEA. This CDR3 comprises 12 residues. The DNA of the CDR3 is TGCAGTGTTCGCGAACTGGGCGGCGAGCAGTACTTC. It encodes CSVRELGGEQYF.

This chain uses TRBV27 with TRBJ2-1; 9 nucleotides agree with TRBD1. The CDR3 loop spans 16 amino acids. Germline-derived CDR1 and CDR2 are MNHEY and SMNVEV (reference sequence). Trimming took 5 bases from V and 9 from J; bases not matched to a gene: 14. The CDR3 region is CASSQAPQGAILEQFF. In DNA, the CDR3 is TGTGCCAGCAGTCAAGCGCCACAGGGGGCGATTCTTGAGCAGTTCTTC.

The gene calls are TRBV7-9 and TRBJ1-2, with D tentatively TRBD1 (5 bases). This CDR3 has 15 residues. The V end was cut by 3 bases, the J end by 7 bases, with 18 bases between. CDR1 SEHNR and CDR2 FQNEAQ come from the germline V gene (reference sequence). The CDR3 DNA reads as TGTGCCAGCAGCTTGAAGACGCAGGGTGATTCTGGCTACACCTTC. Residues: CASSLKTQGDSGYTF.

The rearrangement links TRBV27 to TRBJ1-4; D remains ambiguous. Germline V gene lookup returns CDR1 MNHEY and CDR2 SMNVEV (reference sequence). There are 14 residues in the CDR3. Between the trimmed V and J ends, which lost 2 bases and 6 bases, there was a span of 10 bases. The CDR3 sequence is CASSLKGGDEKLFF. The CDR3 nucleotides are TGTGCCAGCAGTTTAAAGGGCGGGGATGAAAAACTGTTTTTT. Drawing the rest from reference TRBV27 and TRBJ1-4, the complete variable domain is EAQVTQNPRYLITVTGKKLTVTCSQNMNHEYMSWYRQDPGLGLRQIYYSMNVEVTDKGDVPEGYKVSRKEKRNFPLILESPSPNQTSLYFCASSLKGGDEKLFFGSGTQLSVL.

The chain recombines TRBV11-2 with TRBJ2-7; D gene uncertain. V lost 1 base and J 7 bases, leaving 5 bases between the germline ends. This CDR3 is 11 amino acids long. The V gene's germline CDR1 is SGHAT and CDR2 FQNNGV. CDR3 protein: CASSLVEEQYF. The CDR3 nucleotides read TGTGCCAGCAGCTTAGTGGAAGAGCAGTACTTC.

The chain recombines TRBV10-3 with TRBJ2-1, with 7 positions matching TRBD2. The CDR3 sequence is 16 residues long. V dropped 0 bases and J dropped 6; count of bases not matched to a gene: 8. CDR1 and CDR2 (germline): ENHRY, SYGVKD. The CDR3 DNA follows: TGTGCCATCAGTGAGTCGGGAGGGGCCATCCTCAATGAGCAGTTCTTC. It encodes CAISESGGAILNEQFF.

This rearrangement joins TRBV12-1 to TRBJ2-1; the table's TRBD2 call for D was not verified on the DNA. TRBV12-1 is classified as a pseudogene. The length of the CDR3 is 17 residues. DNA of the CDR3: TGTGCCAGCAGCTTGGGTTGGGGACTAGCGGGAGGACATGAGCAGTTCTTC. Protein product: CASSLGWGLAGGHEQFF.

V usage is TRBV19 and J usage is TRBJ1-3; D gene uncertain. Germline lookup yields CDR1 LNHDA and CDR2 SQIVND (reference sequence). Trimming took 2 bases from V and 0 from J, leaving 11 bases between them. The CDR3 consists of 16 residues. Written as DNA, the CDR3 is TGTGCCAGTAGTATAAGCTTGGGCACCTCTGGAAACACCATATATTTT. Amino acid sequence: CASSISLGTSGNTIYF.

The rearrangement links TRBV28 to TRBJ2-5; 10 bases map to TRBD2. Germline V gene sequence: CDR1 MDHEN, CDR2 SYDVKM. Germline trimming cut 4 bases from V and 6 bases from J; bases unmatched to any gene: 14. The CDR3 contains 17 residues. For the CDR3, the DNA is TGTGCCAGCAGTTCAGATCGATCTAGCGGGAGTGGAAAGACCCAGTACTTC. Encoded protein: CASSSDRSSGSGKTQYF.

This rearrangement joins TRBV7-9 to TRBJ2-3; 8 bases map to TRBD1. CDR3 size: 15 residues. Germline V CDR1 and CDR2: SEHNR, FQNEAQ (reference sequence). V was clipped by 6 bases and J by 1 base; unmatched bases: 6. The CDR3 loop reads CASRPPGQGTDTQYF. CDR3 nucleotides: TGTGCCAGCAGACCACCGGGACAGGGCACAGATACGCAGTATTTT.

The chain uses TRBV4-1 and TRBJ1-2; D not certain. V dropped 0 bases and J dropped 6 bases, with 8 bases sitting between them. The CDR3 length is 13 residues. Germline lookup yields CDR1 MGHRA and CDR2 YSYEKL. CDR3 DNA sequence: TGCGCCAGCAGCCAAGATCAGGAGGATGGCTACACCTTC. It is translated as CASSQDQEDGYTF.

This rearrangement joins TRBV6-1 to TRBJ2-7; TRBD1 aligns across 10 bases. CDR1 and CDR2 (germline): MNHNS, SASEGT. The CDR3 runs to 14 residues. The ends lost 3 bases at V and 5 bases at J; junction bases unmatched: 4. Here the CDR3 reads CASSEGQGNHEQYF. The CDR3 bases are TGTGCCAGCAGTGAGGGACAGGGGAACCACGAGCAGTACTTC.

V gene TRBV6-5 combines with J gene TRBJ2-1; TRBD2 matches 9 bases. Germline CDR1 reads MNHEY; CDR2 reads SVGAGI. The CDR3 has 14 residues. V lost 4 bases, J lost 7 bases, and 5 bases stayed unmatched. The DNA for the CDR3 is TGTGCCAGCAGTTTAAGCGGGGGGTATAATGAGCAGTTCTTC. Amino acids: CASSLSGGYNEQFF.

V is TRBV27 and J is TRBJ2-7; D is possibly TRBD2 (5 bases). The CDR3 is 13 amino acids. CDR1 MNHEY and CDR2 SMNVEV come from the germline V gene (reference sequence). Between the trimmed V and J ends, which lost 6 bases and 6 bases, there was a span of 15 bases. CDR3 in DNA: TGTGCCAGCAGCTGGGAGCTCTTGGGCGAGCAGTACTTC. Amino acid sequence: CASSWELLGEQYF.

The rearrangement links TRBV6-6 to TRBJ1-2; D unresolved. V gave up 6 bases and J gave up 4 bases, with 18 bases separating them. Germline lookup yields CDR1 MNHNY and CDR2 SVGAGI (reference sequence). This CDR3 has 15 residues. The CDR3 here is CASRGDLEGVYGYTF. The CDR3 nucleotides read TGTGCCAGCAGGGGTGACCTAGAAGGTGTCTATGGCTACACCTTC.

This clone was counted a single time. V is TRBV7-3 and J is TRBJ2-2; D is possibly TRBD2 (5 bases). V lost 6 bases and J 0 bases, leaving 26 bases between the germline ends. There are 20 residues in the CDR3. Germline V gives CDR1 SGHTA, CDR2 FQGTGA. The CDR3, as DNA: TGTGCCAGCAGTCCTCCCCTCGATGAGGGATCAATTTCGAACACCGGGGAGCTGTTTTTT. Translating gives CASSPPLDEGSISNTGELFF.

In regard to this clone: The CDR3 does not close with the conserved phenylalanine or tryptophan, likely indicating a read error. It is unclear where the CDR3 begins or ends on the DNA, so no DNA is shown, and the CDR3 is as TCRdb lists it. The chain carries TRBV5-4 and TRBJ2-7; TRBD2, as called in the table, went unchecked against the DNA. The CDR3 has 13 residues if both end residues are counted. Germline loops: CDR1 SGHNT, CDR2 YYREEE (reference sequence). Here the CDR3 reads CASSLDPSGEVQD.

In this sample, this clone turned up a few times. The chain combines TRBV6-4 with TRBJ2-3; perhaps TRBD2 as D (6 bases). The CDR3 is made up of 15 amino acids. Germline V gene lookup returns CDR1 MRHNA and CDR2 SNTAGT. V was clipped by 1 base and J by 2 bases, with 10 bases between them. In DNA form, the CDR3 reads TGTGCCAGCAGTGACTTGGGGGGTTCCACAGATACGCAGTATTTT. Its translation: CASSDLGGSTDTQYF.

The gene calls are TRBV6-5 and TRBJ2-7; TRBD1 matches 7 bases. The CDR3 extends over 13 amino acids. Germline V gene data show CDR1 as MNHEY and CDR2 as SVGAGI. V trimming: 5 bases; J trimming: 2 bases; junction bases outside the gene matches: 3. The CDR3 here is CASSPGTAYEQYF. The CDR3 nucleotides read TGTGCCAGCAGTCCCGGGACAGCCTACGAGCAGTACTTC.